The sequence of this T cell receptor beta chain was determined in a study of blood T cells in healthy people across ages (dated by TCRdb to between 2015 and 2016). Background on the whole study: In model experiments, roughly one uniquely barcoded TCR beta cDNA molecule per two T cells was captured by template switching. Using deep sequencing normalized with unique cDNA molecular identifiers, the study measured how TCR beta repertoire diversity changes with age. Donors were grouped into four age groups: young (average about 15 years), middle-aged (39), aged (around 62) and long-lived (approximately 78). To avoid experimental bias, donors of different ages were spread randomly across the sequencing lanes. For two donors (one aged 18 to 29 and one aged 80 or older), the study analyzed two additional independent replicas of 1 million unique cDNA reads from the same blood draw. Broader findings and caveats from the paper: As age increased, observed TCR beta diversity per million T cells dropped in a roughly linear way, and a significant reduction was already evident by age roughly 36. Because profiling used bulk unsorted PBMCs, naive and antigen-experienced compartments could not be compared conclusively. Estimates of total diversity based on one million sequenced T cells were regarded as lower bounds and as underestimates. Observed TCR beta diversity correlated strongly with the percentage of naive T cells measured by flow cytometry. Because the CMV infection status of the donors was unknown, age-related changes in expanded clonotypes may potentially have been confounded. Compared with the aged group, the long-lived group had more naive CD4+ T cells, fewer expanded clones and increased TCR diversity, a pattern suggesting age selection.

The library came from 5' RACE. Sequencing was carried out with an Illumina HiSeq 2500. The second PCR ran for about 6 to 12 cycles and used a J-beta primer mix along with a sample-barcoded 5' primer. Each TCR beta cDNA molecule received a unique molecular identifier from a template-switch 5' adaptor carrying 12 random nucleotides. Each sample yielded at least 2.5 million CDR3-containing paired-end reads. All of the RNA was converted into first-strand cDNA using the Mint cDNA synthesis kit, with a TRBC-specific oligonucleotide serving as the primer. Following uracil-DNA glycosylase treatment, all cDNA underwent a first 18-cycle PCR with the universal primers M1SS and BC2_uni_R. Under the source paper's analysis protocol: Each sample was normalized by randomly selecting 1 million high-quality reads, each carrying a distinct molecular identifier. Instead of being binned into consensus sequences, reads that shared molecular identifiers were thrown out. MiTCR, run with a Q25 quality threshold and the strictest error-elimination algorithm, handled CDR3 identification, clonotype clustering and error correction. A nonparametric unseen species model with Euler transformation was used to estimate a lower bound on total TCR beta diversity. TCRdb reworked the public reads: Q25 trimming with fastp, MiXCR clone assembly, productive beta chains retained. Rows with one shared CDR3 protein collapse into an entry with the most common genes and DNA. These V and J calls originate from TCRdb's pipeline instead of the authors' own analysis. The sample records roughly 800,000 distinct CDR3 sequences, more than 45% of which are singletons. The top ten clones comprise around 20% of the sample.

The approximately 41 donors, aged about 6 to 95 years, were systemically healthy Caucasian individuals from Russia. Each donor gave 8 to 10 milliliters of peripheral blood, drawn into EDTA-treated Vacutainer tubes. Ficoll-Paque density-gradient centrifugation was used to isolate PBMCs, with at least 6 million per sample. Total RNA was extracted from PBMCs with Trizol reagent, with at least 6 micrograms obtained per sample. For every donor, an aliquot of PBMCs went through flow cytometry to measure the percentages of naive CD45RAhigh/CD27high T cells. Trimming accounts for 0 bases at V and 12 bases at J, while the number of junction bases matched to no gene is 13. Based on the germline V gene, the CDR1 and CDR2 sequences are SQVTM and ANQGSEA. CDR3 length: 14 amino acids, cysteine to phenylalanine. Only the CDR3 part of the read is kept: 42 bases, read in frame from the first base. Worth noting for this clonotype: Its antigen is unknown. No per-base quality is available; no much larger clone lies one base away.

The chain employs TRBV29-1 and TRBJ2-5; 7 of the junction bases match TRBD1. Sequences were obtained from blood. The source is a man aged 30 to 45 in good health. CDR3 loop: CSVEDQQGRQQEYF. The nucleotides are TGCAGCGTTGAAGATCAACAGGGGCGGCAGCAGGAGTACTTC. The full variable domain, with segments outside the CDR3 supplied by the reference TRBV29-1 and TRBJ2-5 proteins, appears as SAVISQKPSRDICQRGTSLTIQCQVDSQVTMMFWYRQQPGQSLTLIATANQGSEATYESGFVIDKFPISRPNLTFSTLTVSNMSPEDSSIYLCSVEDQQGRQQEYFGPGTRLLVL.